The 31 T cell receptor beta chains below were found in one sample sequenced in a study of T cell responses to AZD1222 COVID-19 vaccine. TCRdb's table, derived via immunoSEQ multiplex PCR, lists solely in-frame clones and lacks some. Here the sample spans around 120,000 clones, about nine tenths being singletons. The starting material was peripheral blood, obtained on day 0 of AZD1222 vaccination. The receptor set was obtained from an adult in good health.

The rearrangement uses TRBV12-3 or TRBV12-4 and TRBJ2-1; D may be TRBD2 (6 bases). V lost 7 bases to trimming and J lost 6 bases, with 10 bases between them. CDR3 length: 12 amino acids. Written as DNA, the CDR3 is TGTGCCAGCAATGGAGGGGTCAATGAGCAGTTCTTC. It translates to CASNGGVNEQFF.

The chain uses TRBV7-9 and TRBJ2-1; no definite D call. V was shortened by 10 bases and J by 5 bases, with 15 bases between the two germline ends. The V gene's germline CDR1 is SEHNR and CDR2 FQNEAQ (reference sequence). The CDR3 loop spans 13 amino acids. CDR3 protein: CATSRVHDNEQFF. CDR3 bases: TGTGCCACCTCCCGGGTCCACGACAATGAGCAGTTCTTC.

The chain couples TRBV28 to TRBJ2-7; perhaps TRBD1 as D (6 bases). This CDR3 has 11 amino acids. Trimming shortened V by 7 bases and J by 6 bases, and 10 bases separated the two germline ends. Germline CDR1 is MDHEN and CDR2 is SYDVKM. The CDR3 sequence is CASTDRFEQYF. The CDR3 DNA is TGTGCCAGCACCGACAGGTTCGAGCAGTACTTC.

CDR3 sequence reads: CASSLPRETDTQYF. The CDR3, as DNA: TGTGCCAGCAGTTTACCTCGGGAAACAGATACGCAGTATTTT. V usage is TRBV28 and J usage is TRBJ2-3; a possible D gene is TRBD2 (5 bases). In germline, CDR1 is MDHEN, CDR2 SYDVKM. The CDR3 totals 14 residues. V dropped 2 bases and J dropped 3 bases, with 9 bases sitting between them.

This clone was recorded once. For the CDR3, the DNA is TGTGCCAGCAGCTTAGCCGGGGTCCTAAGCTCCTACGAGCAGTACTTC. Translation gives CASSLAGVLSSYEQYF. The chain has TRBV7-2 and TRBJ2-7; D perhaps matches TRBD2 (5 bases). Germline values: CDR1 SGHTA, CDR2 FQGNSA. This CDR3 spans 16 amino acids. V was cut by 0 bases and J by 0 bases, with 12 bases left in between.

The genes are TRBV9 and TRBJ2-5; a possible D gene is TRBD2 (6 bases). CDR1 SGDLS and CDR2 YYNGEE come from the germline V gene. The CDR3 is made up of 16 amino acids. Trimming pared 3 bases from V and 5 bases from J, leaving 20 bases between. The CDR3 nucleotides read TGTGCCAGCAGCGCCGGGGCCGGGGGAAGTTCGGAGACCCAGTACTTC. Encoded protein: CASSAGAGGSSETQYF.

The rearrangement links TRBV28 to TRBJ2-5; D possibly corresponds to TRBD1 (6 bases). The germline gives CDR1 MDHEN, CDR2 SYDVKM. The CDR3 loop spans 16 amino acids. V lost 8 bases and J 4 bases, leaving 23 bases between the germline ends. CDR3 in DNA: TGTGCCAGCGGCTCCTCCCCGGGACACTACCGAGAGACCCAGTACTTC. It translates to CASGSSPGHYRETQYF.

V and J are TRBV30 and TRBJ2-7; D uncertain. Trimming removed 0 bases at V and 7 bases at J, with 16 bases between. Germline lookup yields CDR1 GTSNPN and CDR2 SVGIG (reference sequence). CDR3 length equals 14 residues. CDR3 sequence reads: CAWSVASLRHEQYF. The CDR3 DNA reads as TGTGCCTGGAGTGTAGCCTCCCTAAGGCATGAGCAGTACTTC.

The chain has TRBV7-2 and TRBJ2-7, with D hard to call. The CDR3 is made up of 14 amino acids. Germline assignment: CDR1 SGHTA and CDR2 FQGNSA. The V gene lost 5 bases and the J gene lost 0 bases, with 11 bases spanning the gap. CDR3 region: CASSMIASSYEQYF. For the CDR3, the DNA is TGTGCCAGCAGCATGATAGCCAGCTCCTACGAGCAGTACTTC.

V is TRBV7-9 and J is TRBJ2-5; D is unresolved. The germline CDR1 and CDR2 sequences are SEHNR and FQNEAQ (reference sequence). V shed 5 bases and J shed 5 bases, with 9 bases lying between them. The CDR3 is 12 amino acids. CDR3 in amino acids: CASSPSTETQYF. CDR3 DNA sequence: TGTGCCAGCAGCCCTTCAACGGAGACCCAGTACTTC.

This clone was detected once. This sequence joins TRBV7-2 and TRBJ1-5; weak D call: TRBD1 (5 bases). Between the trimmed V and J ends, which lost 3 bases and 6 bases, there was a span of 12 bases. Looked up from germline, CDR1 is SGHTA and CDR2 is FQGNSA. This CDR3 comprises 14 residues. CDR3 region: CASSLQGNSQPQHF. The CDR3 coding sequence is TGTGCCAGCAGCTTGCAGGGTAACAGTCAGCCCCAGCATTTT.

The genes are TRBV15 and TRBJ1-1; tentative D call: TRBD1 (6 bases). This CDR3 is 15 amino acids long. V was trimmed by 3 bases and J by 0 bases, leaving 11 bases between them. CDR1 is LNHNV, CDR2 YYDKDF, per germline (reference sequence). In DNA, the CDR3 is TGTGCCACCAGCAGCTACAGGGACGTGAACACTGAAGCTTTCTTT. Protein product: CATSSYRDVNTEAFF. The full variable domain, rest sourced from reference TRBV15 and TRBJ1-1, is DAMVIQNPRYQVTQFGKPVTLSCSQTLNHNVMYWYQQKSSQAPKLLFHYYDKDFNNEADTPDNFQSRRPNTSFCFLDIRSPGLGDTAMYLCATSSYRDVNTEAFFGQGTRLTVV.

The chain combines TRBV7-6 with TRBJ1-3, with D uncertain. CDR3 length: 17 amino acids. V was shortened by 2 bases and J by 1 base, with 15 bases between the two germline ends. CDR1 SGHVS and CDR2 FNYEAQ come from the germline V gene. The CDR3 spells CASSLLRYDGSGNTIYF. In DNA, the CDR3 is TGTGCCAGCAGCTTACTTCGGTATGACGGATCTGGAAACACCATATATTTT.

The chain is built from TRBV5-1 and TRBJ1-5; TRBD1 agrees at 8 bases. Germline V gene sequence: CDR1 SGHRS, CDR2 YFSETQ. V lost 5 bases and J lost 2; bases outside the gene matches: 3. This CDR3 region has 14 residues. CDR3 loop: CASSTTGGNQPQHF. The CDR3 DNA is TGCGCCAGCAGTACGACAGGGGGCAATCAGCCCCAGCATTTT.

The gene calls are TRBV2 and TRBJ1-6; D remains ambiguous. The V end lost 7 bases, the J end lost 5 bases, and 15 bases lay between the germline ends. The germline CDR1 and CDR2 sequences are SNHLY and FYNNEI. The CDR3 length is 15 residues. The CDR3 sequence is CASTLTRENNSPLHF. CDR3 in DNA: TGTGCCAGCACTTTAACCCGGGAGAATAATTCACCCCTCCACTTT.

The chain links TRBV18 to TRBJ1-4; D possibly corresponds to TRBD1 (5 bases). The CDR3 covers 15 residues. The V end lost 5 bases, the J end lost 4 bases, and 14 bases lay between the germline ends. The germline CDR1 and CDR2 sequences are KGHSH and LQKENI. Written as DNA, the CDR3 is TGTGCCAGCTCAGCCGGGGGGTACGGTAATGAAAAACTGTTTTTT. Translated: CASSAGGYGNEKLFF.

A single count supports this clone. The chain couples TRBV5-1 to TRBJ2-3; a possible D gene is TRBD2 (5 bases). Germline-derived CDR1 and CDR2 are SGHRS and YFSETQ. This CDR3 spans 17 amino acids. Trimming left V 3 bases short and J 1 base short, with 18 bases between. The CDR3, as DNA: TGCGCCAGCAGCTCCGGGGATAGGGTTCTGCGCACAGATACGCAGTATTTT. The encoded protein is CASSSGDRVLRTDTQYF.

V and J are TRBV19 and TRBJ1-2; unclear D gene. The CDR3 is 12 residues long. Per the germline V gene, CDR1 is LNHDA and CDR2 is SQIVND (reference sequence). The V and J ends lost 0 bases and 4 bases respectively, with 3 bases between them. In DNA form, the CDR3 reads TGTGCCAGTAGTATAGAGGGCTATGGCTACACCTTC. Translation gives CASSIEGYGYTF.

The chain carries TRBV30 and TRBJ2-2, with 9 bases identical to TRBD1. CDR3 size: 15 residues. V dropped 3 bases and J dropped 3; count of bases not matched to a gene: 5. CDR1 is GTSNPN and CDR2 is SVGIG in the germline V gene (reference sequence). For the CDR3, the DNA is TGTGCCTGGAGGACGGGACAGGGCGACACCGGGGAGCTGTTTTTT. As protein: CAWRTGQGDTGELFF.

This rearrangement joins TRBV4-3 to TRBJ1-2; 7 bases match TRBD1. The CDR3 sequence is 16 residues long. Trimming cost V 1 base and J 1 base; bases outside gene matches: 6. Per germline, CDR1 LGHNA and CDR2 YSLEER. The CDR3 nucleotides are TGCGCCAGCAGCCAAGCGGACAGGCGAGATAACTATGGCTACACCTTC. It is translated as CASSQADRRDNYGYTF.

The CDR3 region has the DNA TGTGCCAGCAGTTTATGGTCAGGGATGAACACCGGGGAGCTGTTTTTT. This codes for CASSLWSGMNTGELFF. This chain joins TRBV28 and TRBJ2-2; maybe TRBD1 (5 bases). Trimming cost V 0 bases and J 1 base, with 9 bases left between them. Germline assignment: CDR1 MDHEN and CDR2 SYDVKM. The CDR3 runs to 16 residues.

The genes are TRBV9 and TRBJ2-5, with a tentative D call TRBD1 (5 bases). The CDR3 runs to 13 residues. The germline CDR1 and CDR2 sequences are SGDLS and YYNGEE. Trimming shortened V by 3 bases and J by 2 bases, and 8 bases separated the two germline ends. The CDR3 spells CASSGRQQETQYF. Written as DNA, the CDR3 is TGTGCCAGCAGCGGCAGACAGCAAGAGACCCAGTACTTC.

The rearrangement joins TRBV5-6 to TRBJ1-3, with TRBD1 matching over 8 bases. Germline assignment: CDR1 SGHDT and CDR2 YYEEEE. Trimming took 1 base from V and 3 from J; bases not matched to a gene: 6. This CDR3 is built from 16 residues. The CDR3 spells CASSLIPTGGGNTIYF. For the CDR3, the DNA is TGTGCCAGCAGCTTGATCCCTACAGGGGGTGGAAACACCATATATTTT.

The chain carries TRBV11-2 and TRBJ2-7; the D is unclear. Deletions cut 3 bases from V and 12 bases from J, with 12 bases between. CDR1 is SGHAT and CDR2 is FQNNGV in the germline V gene. This CDR3 is built from 11 residues. CDR3 amino acids: CASSFTDLLYF. The CDR3 region has the DNA TGTGCCAGCAGCTTCACTGATCTCCTGTACTTC.

This chain joins TRBV6-2 or TRBV6-3 and TRBJ1-6; D may be TRBD1 (5 bases). CDR3 length: 16 residues. Germline assignment: CDR1 MNHEY and CDR2 SVGEGT. Trimming left V 2 bases short and J 2 bases short, with 10 bases between. The CDR3 reads CASSYLWGTYNSPLHF. In DNA form, the CDR3 reads TGTGCCAGCAGTTACCTCTGGGGGACCTATAATTCACCCCTCCACTTT.

The rearrangement uses TRBV6-5 and TRBJ1-4; D is uncertain. V was clipped by 0 bases and J by 4 bases, with 12 bases between them. Germline V gene sequence: CDR1 MNHEY, CDR2 SVGAGI. The CDR3 sequence is 16 residues long. The CDR3 region has the DNA TGTGCCAGCAGTTACTCCCCGTGGAGTAATAATGAAAAACTGTTTTTT. This codes for CASSYSPWSNNEKLFF.

J is TRBJ2-7 and V is TRBV7-9; the match to TRBD2 covers 7 bases. The length of the CDR3 is 14 residues. The ends lost 2 bases at V and 2 bases at J; junction bases unmatched: 3. Germline CDR1 and CDR2: SEHNR and FQNEAQ (reference sequence). The CDR3 nucleotides read TGTGCCAGCAGCTTATCAGGACTAGCCTACGAGCAGTACTTC. Its protein product is CASSLSGLAYEQYF.

The CDR3, as DNA: TGTGCCACCACGACGGGCCAGGCCACCGACAATGAGCAGTTCTTC. It is translated as CATTTGQATDNEQFF. The chain has TRBV10-3 and TRBJ2-1, with D unclear. The V gene lost 10 bases and the J gene lost 5 bases, with 21 bases spanning the gap. The CDR3 is 15 residues long. Germline V lookup: CDR1 ENHRY, CDR2 SYGVKD.

The chain has TRBV4-3 and TRBJ1-1; D remains unclear. This CDR3 is 14 amino acids long. The germline CDR1 and CDR2 sequences are LGHNA and YSLEER. Trimming removed 2 bases at V and 1 base at J, with 8 bases between. This CDR3 is CASSQLQKNTEAFF. The DNA of the CDR3 is TGCGCCAGCAGCCAATTACAGAAGAACACTGAAGCTTTCTTT.

This clone has a single count. The chain joins TRBV14 to TRBJ1-2; D remains unclear. Germline-derived CDR1 and CDR2 are SGHDN and FVKESK. This CDR3 contains 12 residues. With 3 bases removed from V and 4 bases from J, the gap between germline ends came to 6 bases. In DNA, the CDR3 is TGTGCCAGCAGCCATTCGTCCTATGGCTACACCTTC. Its translation is CASSHSSYGYTF. Combining the CDR3 with reference TRBV14 and TRBJ1-2 gives the whole variable domain EAGVTQFPSHSVIEKGQTVTLRCDPISGHDNLYWYRRVMGKEIKFLLHFVKESKQDESGMPNNRFLAERTGGTYSTLKVQPAELEDSGVYFCASSHSSYGYTFGSGTRLTVV.

This chain joins TRBV7-9 and TRBJ2-5; TRBD1 agrees at 9 bases. The germline V gene encodes CDR1 SEHNR and CDR2 FQNEAQ (reference sequence). Unmatched junction bases numbered 3, after V lost 4 bases and J lost 0 bases. This CDR3 has 15 residues. The CDR3 spells CASSSTGGYQETQYF. In DNA, the CDR3 is TGTGCCAGCAGCTCGACAGGGGGGTACCAAGAGACCCAGTACTTC. The whole variable domain, remainder taken from reference TRBV7-9 and TRBJ2-5, is DTGVSQNPRHKITKRGQNVTFRCDPISEHNRLYWYRQTLGQGPEFLTYFQNEAQLEKSRLLSDRFSAERPKGSFSTLEIQRTEQGDSAMYLCASSSTGGYQETQYFGPGTRLLVL.